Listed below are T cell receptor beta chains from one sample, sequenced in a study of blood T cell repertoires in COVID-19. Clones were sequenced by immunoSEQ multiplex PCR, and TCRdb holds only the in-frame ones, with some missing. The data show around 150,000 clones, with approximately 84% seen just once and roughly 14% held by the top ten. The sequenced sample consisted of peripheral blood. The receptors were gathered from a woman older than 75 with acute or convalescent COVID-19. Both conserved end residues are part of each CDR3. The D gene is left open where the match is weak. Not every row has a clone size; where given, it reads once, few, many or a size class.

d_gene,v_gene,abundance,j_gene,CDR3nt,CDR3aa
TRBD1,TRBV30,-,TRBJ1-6,TGTGCCTGGAGTGTACGAGGACAGGGAGATTCACCCCTCCACTTT,CAWSVRGQGDSPLHF
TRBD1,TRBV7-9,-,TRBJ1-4,TGTGTGTCTGAGGGGGCCGATGAAAAACTGTTTTTT,CVSEGADEKLFF
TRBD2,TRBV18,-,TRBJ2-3,TGTGCCAGCTCACCACCCCTAGCGGGAGGGCTCACAGATACGCAGTATTTT,CASSPPLAGGLTDTQYF
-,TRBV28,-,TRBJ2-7,TGTGCCAGCAGTCCCCCACGGGGCTCCTACGAGCAGTACTTC,CASSPPRGSYEQYF
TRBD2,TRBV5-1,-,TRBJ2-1,TGCGCCAGCAGCTTTTCCCTAGCGGGAGGGCCCTACAATGAGCAGTTCTTC,CASSFSLAGGPYNEQFF
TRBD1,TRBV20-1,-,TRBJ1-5,TGCAGTGCTAGTTCGCGGACAGGGGATTGGCAGCCCCAGCATTTT,CSASSRTGDWQPQHF
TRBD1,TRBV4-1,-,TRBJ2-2,TGCGCCAGCAGCCAAGACAGCCCGGGACAGGGGGCCGGGGAGCTGTTTTTT,CASSQDSPGQGAGELFF
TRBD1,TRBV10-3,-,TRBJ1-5,TGTGCCATCAGTGAGTTTCAGGGGGCGCGGGGCAATCAGCCCCAGCATTTT,CAISEFQGARGNQPQHF
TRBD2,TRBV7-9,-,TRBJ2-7,TGTGCCAGCAGCCCGCGCGCGGGAGGGCTTCAAGAGCAGTACTTC,CASSPRAGGLQEQYF
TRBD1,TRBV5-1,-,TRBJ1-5,TGCGCCAGCAGCTTGATGACAGGGGCTCAGCCCCAGCATTTT,CASSLMTGAQPQHF
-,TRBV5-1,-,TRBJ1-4,TGCGCCAGCAGCTTGGATAGCCCAGCAACTAATGAAAAACTGTTTTTT,CASSLDSPATNEKLFF
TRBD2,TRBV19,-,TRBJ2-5,TGTGCCAGTAGTCCCATAAAAGCGGGAGGGAGACAAGAGACCCAGTACTTC,CASSPIKAGGRQETQYF
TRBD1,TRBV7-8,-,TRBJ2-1,TGTGCCAGCAGCGCCTACCGGGACAGGGGTGATGAGCAGTTCTTC,CASSAYRDRGDEQFF
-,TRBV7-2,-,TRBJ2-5,TGTGCCAGCAGCTCCGGGAGACTGGTACAAGAGACCCAGTACTTC,CASSSGRLVQETQYF
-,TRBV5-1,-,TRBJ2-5,TGCGCCAGCAGCTTCTACGGGGGACAAGAGACCCAGTACTTC,CASSFYGGQETQYF
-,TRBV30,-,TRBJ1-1,TGTGCCTGGAGTGCTGGGACTTTGGGCACTTCGGCCTTT,CAWSAGTLGTSAF
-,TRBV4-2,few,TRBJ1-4,TGTGCCAGCAGCCAAGACAGGGCAACTAATGAAAAACTGTTTTTT,CASSQDRATNEKLFF
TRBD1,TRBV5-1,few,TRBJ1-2,TGCGCCAGCAGTAATGGACAGGGGGAGGTCTATGGCTACACCTTC,CASSNGQGEVYGYTF
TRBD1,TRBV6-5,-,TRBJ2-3,TGTGCCAGCAGTAAACAGGGGGGTACAGATACGCAGTATTTT,CASSKQGGTDTQYF
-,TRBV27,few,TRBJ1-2,TGTGCCAGCAGTCCCACCCCGAGGCGGAGCCTAGTCGGCTACACCTTC,CASSPTPRRSLVGYTF
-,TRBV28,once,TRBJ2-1,TGTGCCAGCAGTTTATCAGCCAGGGCCTCCTACAATGAGCAGTTCTTC,CASSLSARASYNEQFF
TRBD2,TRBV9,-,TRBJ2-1,TGTGCCAGCAGCGTAGCAGCCGGGAGGGCCTACAATGAGCAGTTCTTC,CASSVAAGRAYNEQFF
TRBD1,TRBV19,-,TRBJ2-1,TGTGCCAGTAGTATGGACCGGGACAGGGCTGATGAGCAGTTCTTC,CASSMDRDRADEQFF
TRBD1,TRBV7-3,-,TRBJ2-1,TGTGCCAGCAGCTTGCAGACAGGGGGCTCCTACAATGAGCAGTTCTTC,CASSLQTGGSYNEQFF
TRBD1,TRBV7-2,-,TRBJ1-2,TGTGCCAGCAGCTCGGCGACAGGGCTAACAAACTATGGCTACACCTTC,CASSSATGLTNYGYTF
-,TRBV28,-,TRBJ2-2,TGTGCCACCTTTGGCCGGGGGGGACAGGGCTCCTCGAACACCGGGGAGCTGTTTTTT,CATFGRGGQGSSNTGELFF
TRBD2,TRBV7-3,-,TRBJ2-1,TGTGCCAGCGGAAGGGCGGGGGGAGTTGAGCAGTTCTTC,CASGRAGGVEQFF
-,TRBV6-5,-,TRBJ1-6,TGTGCCAGCAGTTACTCATCAGGGTGGTATTCACCCCTCCACTTT,CASSYSSGWYSPLHF
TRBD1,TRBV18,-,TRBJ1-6,TGTGCCAGCTCACCCACAGGGGGCGGTAATTCACCCCTCCACTTT,CASSPTGGGNSPLHF
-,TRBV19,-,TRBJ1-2,TGTGCCAGTAGTGGGGGGACGGGGCGTTTTTACTATGGCTACACCTTC,CASSGGTGRFYYGYTF
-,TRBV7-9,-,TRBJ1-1,TGTGCCAGCCCAGATGAAGCTTTCTTT,CASPDEAFF
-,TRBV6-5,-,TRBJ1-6,TGTGCCAGCAGTTACGGGGGGGCGCGTAATTCACCCCTCCACTTT,CASSYGGARNSPLHF
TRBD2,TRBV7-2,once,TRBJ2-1,TGTGCCAGCAGCTCCCGTCCCGGGACTACTTATGAGCAGTTCTTC,CASSSRPGTTYEQFF
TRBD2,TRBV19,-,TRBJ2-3,TGTGCCAGTAGTATGAGCGGGGGGACAGCAGATACGCAGTATTTT,CASSMSGGTADTQYF
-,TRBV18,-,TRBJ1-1,TGTGCCAGCTCAGCGGCGATACGCACTGAAGCTTTCTTT,CASSAAIRTEAFF
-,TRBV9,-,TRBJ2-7,TGTGCCAGCAGCGTAGAAATAGGAGCCGGCTACGAGCAGTACTTC,CASSVEIGAGYEQYF
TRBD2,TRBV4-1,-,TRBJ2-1,TGCGCCAGCGGGGGGGGATACAATGAGCAGTTCTTC,CASGGGYNEQFF
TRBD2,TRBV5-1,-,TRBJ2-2,TGCGCCAGCAGCTTGTTAGCGGGGGCGAACACCGGGGAGCTGTTTTTT,CASSLLAGANTGELFF
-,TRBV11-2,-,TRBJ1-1,TGTGCCAGCAGCTTAGGTGGGGCAGGCCTTGATTGGGGCACTGAAGCTTTCTTT,CASSLGGAGLDWGTEAFF
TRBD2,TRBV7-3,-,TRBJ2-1,TGTGCCAGCAGCTCATCATCCCTAGCGGACTCCTACAATGAGCAGTTCTTC,CASSSSSLADSYNEQFF
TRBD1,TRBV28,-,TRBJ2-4,TGTGCCAGCAGCTTTCTGACAGGGGGCACAGCCAAAAACATTCAGTACTTC,CASSFLTGGTAKNIQYF
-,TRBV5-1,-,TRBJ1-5,TGCGCCAGCAGCTTTGCAGGGAACGAAGGGCAGCCCCAGCATTTT,CASSFAGNEGQPQHF
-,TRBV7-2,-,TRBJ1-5,TGTGCCAGCAGCTTATCCAGTAGCAATCAGCCCCAGCATTTT,CASSLSSSNQPQHF
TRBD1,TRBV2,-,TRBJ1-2,TGTGCGATCGGAAGGGACAGCCACGGGGATGGCTACACCTTC,CAIGRDSHGDGYTF
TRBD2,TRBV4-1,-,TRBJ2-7,TGCGCCAGCAGCCGCCTCTCGGGGAGGGCCGTCTACGAGCAGTACTTC,CASSRLSGRAVYEQYF
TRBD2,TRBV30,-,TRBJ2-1,TGTGCCTGGAGTCCAGCGGGAGTAGATGAGCAGTTCTTC,CAWSPAGVDEQFF
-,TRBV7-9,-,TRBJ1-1,TGTGCCAGCAACCAGTTTATGAACACTGAAGCTTTCTTT,CASNQFMNTEAFF
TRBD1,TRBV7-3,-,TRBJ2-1,TGTGCCAGCAGCTTGGGACAGGGTACCAATGAGCAGTTCTTC,CASSLGQGTNEQFF
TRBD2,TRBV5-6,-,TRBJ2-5,TGTGCCAGCAGCCCAGGACTAGATTCGATTCAGACCCAGTACTTC,CASSPGLDSIQTQYF
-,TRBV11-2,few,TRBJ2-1,TGTGCCAGCAGCTCCCGACTAGAGGGCAATGAGCAGTTCTTC,CASSSRLEGNEQFF
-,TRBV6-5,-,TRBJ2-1,TGTGCCAGCAGGCCCGAGTGGGGAGATGAGCAGTTCTTC,CASRPEWGDEQFF
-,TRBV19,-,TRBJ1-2,TGTGCCAGTAGCCAACCAGGAGGGAGTGACTATGGCTACACCTTC,CASSQPGGSDYGYTF
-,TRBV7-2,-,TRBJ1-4,TGTGCCAGCAGCGCCGACAAGGGGCTTTCTGAAAAACTGTTTTTT,CASSADKGLSEKLFF
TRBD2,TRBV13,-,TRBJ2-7,TGTGCCAGCAGCTTATTTGGGCTAGCGGGAGGACCAAGCTCCTACGAGCAGTACTTC,CASSLFGLAGGPSSYEQYF
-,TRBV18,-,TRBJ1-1,TGTGCCAGCTCACCACAGGACATTTGGACTGAAGCTTTCTTT,CASSPQDIWTEAFF